These 10 T cell receptor beta chains originate from one sample sequenced in a study of early T cells in non-severe SARS-CoV-2 infection. TCRdb reprocessed the 5' RACE reads with MiXCR, giving one entry per CDR3 protein. The sample carries about 28,000 distinct CDR3 sequences, about 5.7% recorded once. The sequencing sample was made of whole blood. Source of these receptors: an adult who was a healthcare worker with PCR-confirmed SARS-CoV-2 infection or an uninfected control (not recorded which).

The chain uses TRBV7-6 and TRBJ1-6; D is unclear. Per the germline V gene, CDR1 is SGHVS and CDR2 is FNYEAQ. The V and J ends lost 2 bases and 0 bases respectively, with 11 bases between them. The CDR3 is 17 residues long. The CDR3 sequence: CASSLSALSSYNSPLHF. Written as DNA, the CDR3 is TGTGCCAGCAGCTTATCCGCGCTGAGCTCCTATAATTCACCCCTCCACTTT.

This clonotype was seen at least ten times. The chain employs TRBV29-1 and TRBJ1-1, with unresolved D. Germline V lookup: CDR1 SQVTM, CDR2 ANQGSEA. Trimming removed 2 bases at V and 1 base at J, with 8 bases between. The CDR3 runs to 13 residues. The CDR3 region is CSVERSQNTEAFF. The CDR3 bases are TGCAGCGTTGAAAGGTCCCAGAACACTGAAGCTTTCTTT.

Many counts were recorded for this clonotype. This chain joins TRBV12-3 or TRBV12-4 and TRBJ2-1; TRBD2 matches at 10 bases. The length of the CDR3 is 15 residues. The V and J ends lost 7 bases and 5 bases, in that order; junction bases with no gene match: 8. This CDR3 is CASTLAGGLDNEQFF. In DNA, the CDR3 is TGTGCCAGCACCTTAGCGGGGGGCCTAGACAATGAGCAGTTCTTC.

This clonotype ranks as medium-sized. This chain joins TRBV12-3 or TRBV12-4 and TRBJ1-5; 7 bases align to TRBD1. The CDR3 covers 14 residues. V lost 6 bases to trimming and J lost 3 bases; unmatched junction nucleotides: 5. Written as DNA, the CDR3 is TGTGCCAGCAGGCCTCAGGGGGACAATCAGCCCCAGCATTTT. As protein: CASRPQGDNQPQHF.

The chain recombines TRBV7-6 with TRBJ2-7, with 10 bases fitting TRBD1. CDR3 size: 16 residues. The germline CDR1 and CDR2 sequences are SGHVS and FNYEAQ. With 5 bases clipped from V and 7 bases from J, the junction kept 14 bases outside the gene matches. CDR3 loop: CASSPNLGQGLEEQYF. CDR3 nucleotide sequence: TGTGCCAGCAGCCCAAACTTGGGACAGGGGCTAGAGGAGCAGTACTTC.

The table lists this clonotype with many counts. The chain has TRBV10-3 and TRBJ2-5; TRBD1 is a possible D gene (6 bases). This CDR3 contains 14 residues. Germline V gives CDR1 ENHRY, CDR2 SYGVKD. V lost 8 bases and J 5 bases, leaving 18 bases between the germline ends. Here the CDR3 DNA reads TGTGCCATCGGGAACCGGGACAATAGGGAGACCCAGTACTTC. Protein: CAIGNRDNRETQYF.

This clonotype was counted ten times or more. This chain connects TRBV20-1 to TRBJ2-7, with D maybe TRBD2 (6 bases). Germline V gene lookup returns CDR1 DFQATT and CDR2 SNEGSKA (reference sequence). This CDR3 has 15 residues. V was shortened by 6 bases and J by 0 bases, with 18 bases between the two germline ends. The CDR3 DNA reads TGCAGTGCCCCAAATCCTGCCGGGAGCTCCTACGAGCAGTACTTC. Encoded protein: CSAPNPAGSSYEQYF.

This clonotype was found many times. This sequence joins TRBV6-2 or TRBV6-3 and TRBJ2-7; D is undetermined. Trimming left V 8 bases short and J 5 bases short, with 10 bases between. The CDR3 is 11 amino acids. CDR1 and CDR2 (germline): MNHEY, SVGEGT. The CDR3 sequence is CASARVDEQYF. The CDR3, as DNA: TGTGCCAGCGCCCGGGTAGACGAGCAGTACTTC.

The sample holds many counts of this clonotype. The chain joins TRBV7-6 to TRBJ1-5, with D possibly TRBD1 on 6 matching bases. V lost 5 bases and J 6 bases, leaving 14 bases between the germline ends. The CDR3 runs to 14 residues. Per the germline V gene, CDR1 is SGHVS and CDR2 is FNYEAQ. CDR3 residues: CASSLTTGSQPQHF. In nucleotides, the CDR3 is TGTGCCAGCAGCCTAACGACAGGTAGTCAGCCCCAGCATTTT. The full variable domain, completed using reference TRBV7-6 and TRBJ1-5, is GAGVSQSPRYKVTKRGQDVALRCDPISGHVSLYWYRQALGQGPEFLTYFNYEAQQDKSGLPNDRFSAERPEGSISTLTIQRTEQRDSAMYRCASSLTTGSQPQHFGDGTRLSIL.

This clonotype was counted many times. The J gene is TRBJ2-3, the V gene TRBV10-2, with D hard to call. Germline CDR1 is WSHSY and CDR2 is SAAADI. V was shortened by 3 bases and J by 5 bases, with 9 bases between the two germline ends. The CDR3 length is 13 residues. For the CDR3, the DNA is TGCGCCAGCAGTGAAAAGGGTCAAGATACGCAGTATTTT. It yields the protein CASSEKGQDTQYF.